A single sample gave rise to the 27 T cell receptor beta chains below, sequenced in a study of shared clonotypes between healthy human individuals. Sequencing was performed with immunoSEQ multiplex PCR; in TCRdb, only in-frame clones are kept and a portion is missing. This sample has over 2,000,000 clones, with roughly 93% found just once. Naive CD8 cells lacked CD45RO, underwent positive selection for CCR7 and left out terminally differentiated effector memory CD45RA+ cells. Sequenced input: naive CD8+ T cells from PBMCs. The receptors here all came from a young man in good health. Some clones in this sample may be carry-over from other donors' samples.

The gene calls are TRBV7-2 and TRBJ2-3; 8 bases fit TRBD2. Germline V gene lookup returns CDR1 SGHTA and CDR2 FQGNSA. Trimming removed 4 bases from V and 3 bases from J; junction bases left unmatched: 9. This CDR3 spans 16 amino acids. The CDR3 loop is CASSSFRREVTDTQYF. The CDR3 DNA is TGTGCCAGCAGCTCTTTCCGGCGGGAGGTTACAGATACGCAGTATTTT.

V gene TRBV13 combines with J gene TRBJ2-5; 8 positions match TRBD2. This CDR3 contains 14 residues. V trimming: 5 bases; J trimming: 4 bases; junction bases outside the gene matches: 6. Germline lookup yields CDR1 PRHDT and CDR2 FYEKMQ (reference sequence). DNA of the CDR3: TGTGCCAGCAGCCTAAGACTAGCGCCAGAGACCCAGTACTTC. Protein product: CASSLRLAPETQYF. The whole variable domain, remainder taken from reference TRBV13 and TRBJ2-5, is AAGVIQSPRHLIKEKRETATLKCYPIPRHDTVYWYQQGPGQDPQFLISFYEKMQSDKGSIPDRFSAQQFSDYHSELNMSSLELGDSALYFCASSLRLAPETQYFGPGTRLLVL.

The chain links TRBV28 to TRBJ2-1; tentatively, D is TRBD1 (6 bases). V gave up 2 bases and J gave up 11 bases, with 13 bases separating them. Per the germline V gene, CDR1 is MDHEN and CDR2 is SYDVKM. This CDR3 region has 13 residues. CDR3 in DNA: TGTGCCAGCAGTTTACCGTGGACAGATCAGCAGTTCTTC. It yields the protein CASSLPWTDQQFF.

The rearrangement links TRBV2 to TRBJ1-4; D uncertain. Germline CDR1 is SNHLY and CDR2 is FYNNEI. The V and J ends lost 2 bases and 4 bases respectively, with 11 bases between them. The CDR3 has 15 amino acids. CDR3 sequence reads: CASSERQVVNEKLFF. The CDR3 DNA is TGTGCCAGCAGTGAAAGGCAGGTGGTTAATGAAAAACTGTTTTTT. The complete variable domain, with remaining parts taken from reference TRBV2 and TRBJ1-4, reads EPEVTQTPSHQVTQMGQEVILRCVPISNHLYFYWYRQILGQKVEFLVSFYNNEISEKSEIFDDQFSVERPDGSNFTLKIRSTKLEDSAMYFCASSERQVVNEKLFFGSGTQLSVL.

The J gene is TRBJ2-2, the V gene TRBV5-4, with 10 bases fitting TRBD1. The CDR3 has 15 residues. Germline-derived CDR1 and CDR2 are SGHNT and YYREEE (reference sequence). The V and J ends lost 4 bases and 4 bases, in that order; junction bases with no gene match: 4. The CDR3 DNA is TGTGCCAGCAGCCCCGGGACAGGGGTCACCGGGGAGCTGTTTTTT. The encoded protein is CASSPGTGVTGELFF.

The chain carries TRBV10-2 and TRBJ1-3; no firm D call. The CDR3 consists of 11 residues. V was pared by 8 bases and J by 4 bases, with 6 bases between. Germline V gene lookup returns CDR1 WSHSY and CDR2 SAAADI. The CDR3 DNA is TGCGCCAGCGGGTCAGGAAACACCATATATTTT. It is translated as CASGSGNTIYF.

V gene TRBV4-3 combines with J gene TRBJ1-1, with D possibly matching TRBD1 (6 bases). V gave up 4 bases and J gave up 0 bases, with 15 bases separating them. CDR3 size: 16 residues. Germline V gene data show CDR1 as LGHNA and CDR2 as YSLEER. The CDR3 sequence: CASSPGTTTLNTEAFF. The CDR3, as DNA: TGCGCCAGCAGCCCCGGGACAACCACTTTGAACACTGAAGCTTTCTTT.

A note on this clone: It is likely a read error, because the conserved phenylalanine at the end of the CDR3 is missing. No DNA is shown, since the ends of the CDR3 on it are uncertain; the CDR3 is the one TCRdb lists. The chain has TRBV19 and TRBJ1-2; TRBD1, as called in the table, went unchecked against the DNA. Germline-derived CDR1 and CDR2 are LNHDA and SQIVND (reference sequence). The CDR3 has 13 residues if both end residues are counted. The CDR3 loop reads CASSAWTGGTSIL.

The chain uses TRBV11-2 and TRBJ2-7; D is uncertain. The germline CDR1 and CDR2 sequences are SGHAT and FQNNGV. There are 12 residues in the CDR3. The V end lost 1 base, the J end lost 6 bases, and 7 bases lay between the germline ends. The DNA for the CDR3 is TGTGCCAGCAGCTTAGTGTGGAGCGAGCAGTACTTC. As protein: CASSLVWSEQYF.

The chain uses TRBV5-6 and TRBJ2-2, with D hard to call. V lost 2 bases and J 7 bases, leaving 12 bases between the germline ends. Germline CDR1 and CDR2: SGHDT and YYEEEE. The CDR3 covers 14 residues. The CDR3 sequence: CASSFTEAVGELFF. The DNA for the CDR3 is TGTGCCAGCAGCTTTACCGAGGCGGTCGGGGAGCTGTTTTTT.

This clone was seen once. The chain uses TRBV7-6 and TRBJ2-7; the match to TRBD1 covers 7 bases. Germline V gene data show CDR1 as SGHVS and CDR2 as FNYEAQ. This CDR3 has 17 amino acids. The V gene end was trimmed by 1 base and the J gene end by 9 bases; junction bases not matched to a gene: 18. The chain's CDR3 is CASSLERAGTARHGQYF. The CDR3 DNA reads as TGTGCCAGCAGCTTAGAAAGGGCCGGGACAGCCCGACATGGGCAGTACTTC.

The genes are TRBV9 and TRBJ2-3; D perhaps matches TRBD1 (6 bases). The CDR3 spans 15 residues. Germline V gene data show CDR1 as SGDLS and CDR2 as YYNGEE. Trimming cost V 4 bases and J 2 bases, with 14 bases left between them. CDR3 region: CASSPRTDFTDTQYF. The CDR3 DNA is TGTGCCAGCAGCCCGAGGACAGACTTCACAGATACGCAGTATTTT.

The chain combines TRBV19 with TRBJ2-2; no clear D. CDR3 size: 15 residues. Deletions cut 2 bases from V and 7 bases from J, with 14 bases between. The germline CDR1 and CDR2 sequences are LNHDA and SQIVND (reference sequence). The CDR3 DNA sequence: TGTGCCAGTAGTATACTGGCAACGAGAGGCGGGGAGCTGTTTTTT. Its translation is CASSILATRGGELFF.

The V gene is TRBV6-1, the J gene TRBJ2-7; D uncertain. This CDR3 has 15 amino acids. Looked up from germline, CDR1 is MNHNS and CDR2 is SASEGT. Trimming removed 1 base from V and 3 bases from J, with 13 bases in between. CDR3 loop: CASSEEVLLIYEQYF. The DNA of the CDR3 is TGTGCCAGCAGTGAAGAGGTCCTTTTGATCTACGAGCAGTACTTC.

J is TRBJ2-3 and V is TRBV4-1; 7 nucleotides match TRBD2. The CDR3 is made up of 17 amino acids. J lost 0 bases, V lost 9 bases, and 15 bases had no gene match. The germline V gene encodes CDR1 MGHRA and CDR2 YSYEKL. For the CDR3, the DNA is TGCGCCAGGCCAGGCGTGCGCGGGAGCTTTAGCACAGATACGCAGTATTTT. It is translated as CARPGVRGSFSTDTQYF.

CDR3 sequence: CASSLGMGGLDTQYF. The CDR3 coding sequence is TGTGCCAGCAGCTTAGGGATGGGCGGGTTAGATACGCAGTATTTT. The rearrangement joins TRBV7-8 to TRBJ2-3, with a weak D call TRBD2 (5 bases). Germline CDR1 is SGHVS and CDR2 is FQNEAQ. Between the trimmed V and J ends, which lost 1 base and 5 bases, there was a span of 13 bases. The CDR3 sequence is 15 residues long.

The CDR3, as DNA: TGTGCCAGCAGTTCGGAACACGGTTTGGGAGTCGGCTACACCTTC. It specifies CASSSEHGLGVGYTF. V is TRBV7-6 and J is TRBJ1-2; no reliable D call. Between the trimmed V and J ends, which lost 6 bases and 8 bases, there was a span of 22 bases. Germline V lookup: CDR1 SGHVS, CDR2 FNYEAQ. This CDR3 comprises 15 residues. Complete variable domain (other parts from reference TRBV7-6 and TRBJ1-2): GAGVSQSPRYKVTKRGQDVALRCDPISGHVSLYWYRQALGQGPEFLTYFNYEAQQDKSGLPNDRFSAERPEGSISTLTIQRTEQRDSAMYRCASSSEHGLGVGYTFGSGTRLTVV.

This clone was detected only once. The chain has TRBV9 and TRBJ1-3; D gene unclear. The V gene lost 0 bases and the J gene lost 0 bases, with 13 bases spanning the gap. Looked up from germline, CDR1 is SGDLS and CDR2 is YYNGEE. The CDR3 is 17 residues long. As DNA, the CDR3 is TGTGCCAGCAGCGTAGGAGGCGGATCGAGCTCTGGAAACACCATATATTTT. This translates into CASSVGGGSSSGNTIYF.

This chain joins TRBV5-1 and TRBJ1-2; 8 bases line up with TRBD1. After removal of 0 bases from V and 6 bases from J, the junction contained 4 bases not matched to a gene. The CDR3 is 14 amino acids. Germline CDR1 is SGHRS and CDR2 is YFSETQ. CDR3 in amino acids: CASSLEAGGNGYTF. CDR3 DNA: TGCGCCAGCAGCTTGGAAGCAGGGGGCAATGGCTACACCTTC.

The V call is TRBV11-2, the J call TRBJ2-7; D is uncertain. This CDR3 has 12 amino acids. V lost 6 bases to trimming and J lost 3 bases, with 9 bases between them. CDR1 is SGHAT, CDR2 FQNNGV, per germline. CDR3 amino acids: CASRLSGYEQYF. In nucleotides, the CDR3 is TGTGCCAGCAGACTCAGTGGCTACGAGCAGTACTTC.

The chain links TRBV11-2 to TRBJ2-3; D unresolved. Between the trimmed V and J ends, which lost 0 bases and 2 bases, there was a span of 9 bases. Germline V gives CDR1 SGHAT, CDR2 FQNNGV. The CDR3 extends over 15 amino acids. The DNA for the CDR3 is TGTGCCAGCAGCTTAGAGGTGGGCACCACAGATACGCAGTATTTT. Translation: CASSLEVGTTDTQYF.

The gene calls are TRBV9 and TRBJ1-1; D gene ambiguous. Germline V CDR1 and CDR2: SGDLS, YYNGEE. This CDR3 has 14 residues. The germline V and J ends were trimmed by 4 bases and 1 base, with 11 bases remaining between them. This CDR3 reads CASSPGPQNTEAFF. In DNA form, the CDR3 reads TGTGCCAGCAGCCCCGGACCACAGAACACTGAAGCTTTCTTT.

The rearrangement joins TRBV7-8 to TRBJ1-2; D is possibly TRBD1 (6 bases). The CDR3 sequence is 14 residues long. The germline V gene encodes CDR1 SGHVS and CDR2 FQNEAQ. V shed 1 base and J shed 8 bases, with 14 bases lying between them. The CDR3 bases are TGTGCCAGCAGCTTAGGCACAGGGAGCATGGGCTACACCTTC. Translated: CASSLGTGSMGYTF.

The CDR3 loop is CASSPLQGPHEQFF. The CDR3 coding sequence is TGTGCCAGCAGCCCCCTACAAGGGCCCCATGAGCAGTTCTTC. The rearrangement joins TRBV6-5 to TRBJ2-1; D not certain. V lost 6 bases and J 8 bases, leaving 17 bases between the germline ends. Germline V gives CDR1 MNHEY, CDR2 SVGAGI. This CDR3 is 14 amino acids long.

This sequence joins TRBV4-1 and TRBJ2-2, with D unclear. The V end was cut by 4 bases, the J end by 5 bases, with 5 bases between. CDR3 length equals 12 residues. Per the germline V gene, CDR1 is MGHRA and CDR2 is YSYEKL. The CDR3 DNA sequence: TGCGCCAGCAGCCGGACGACCGGGGAGCTGTTTTTT. It translates to CASSRTTGELFF.

The rearrangement links TRBV18 to TRBJ2-1; 10 positions match TRBD1. CDR1 KGHSH and CDR2 LQKENI come from the germline V gene. V lost 0 bases and J lost 4; bases outside the gene matches: 6. The CDR3 is made up of 17 amino acids. CDR3 protein: CASSPPPGTGVYNEQFF. The CDR3 DNA follows: TGTGCCAGCTCACCACCCCCCGGGACAGGGGTTTACAATGAGCAGTTCTTC.

The chain employs TRBV7-3 and TRBJ2-5; the D gene could be TRBD1 or TRBD2 (5 bases each). Germline CDR1 and CDR2: SGHTA and FQGTGA. V lost 5 bases to trimming and J lost 5 bases, with 12 bases between them. This CDR3 region has 13 residues. CDR3 DNA sequence: TGTGCCAGCAGCCCAGGGACCCGCGAGACCCAGTACTTC. The encoded protein is CASSPGTRETQYF.